These T cell receptor beta chains were read from a single sample in a study of CXCR3-negative and CXCR3-positive naive CD8 T cells. TCRdb reanalyzed the 5' RACE reads, giving one entry per CDR3 protein sequence and no DNA. The sample totals roughly 130,000 distinct CDR3 sequences. Source material: naive CXCR3+ CD8+ T cells from blood. All receptors derive from a human donor in good health. Some clones in this sample may be carry-over from other donors' samples. Each CDR3 is given with its conserved first and last residue.

TRBV20-1	TRBJ2-7	CSAIPRDRGPYEQYF
TRBV15	TRBJ2-3	CATSRAQEGTDTQYF
TRBV7-2	TRBJ1-5	CASSLASQAAQHF
TRBV12-3/TRBV12-4	TRBJ1-1	CASSLGTGVTEAFF
TRBV4-2	TRBJ2-7	CASSQAGVSDEQYF
TRBV7-9	TRBJ2-1	CASSSAGQANNEQFF
TRBV28	TRBJ1-6	CASSITGDTFQAPLHF
TRBV7-9	TRBJ1-2	CASSLGLGSYTF
TRBV6-6	TRBJ1-5	CASSLGGGEFPQPQHF
TRBV9	TRBJ2-1	CASSLPTSGGSYNEQFF
TRBV13	TRBJ2-3	CASSRGDTQYF
TRBV21-1	TRBJ1-1	CASSKAARGNTEAFF
TRBV28	TRBJ2-5	CASRPRDTQETQYF
TRBV5-1	TRBJ2-3	CASSFLGTDPTDTQYF
TRBV7-9	TRBJ1-1	CASILPEGLEAFF
TRBV29-1	TRBJ2-7	CSVTMTALGYEQYF
TRBV29-1	TRBJ1-1	CSVDHSNTEAFF
TRBV20-1	TRBJ1-2	CSASPTGLNYGYTF
TRBV19	TRBJ1-2	CASSITTGWNYGYTF
TRBV5-1	TRBJ2-7	CASSWVRGDEYEQYF
TRBV7-9	TRBJ1-2	CASSATGPPYTF
TRBV28	TRBJ2-1	CASIRRHSDGFHEQFF
TRBV7-9	TRBJ1-2	CASSPTGQGYGYTF
TRBV4-1	TRBJ2-7	CASSHNSKTGLAAYEQYF
TRBV7-9	TRBJ2-5	CASSLTSGRLQETQYF
TRBV21-1	TRBJ1-5	CASSKVTVFTSNQPQHF
TRBV28	TRBJ2-5	CASSGLWEAGLGVEYF
TRBV4-3	TRBJ2-2	CASSLTWGGNTGELFF
TRBV7-6	TRBJ2-1	CASSSLTVSGINNEQFF
TRBV7-6	TRBJ2-7	CASSQHRGRLSYEQYF
TRBV9	TRBJ2-1	CASTTFGGSSYNEQFF
TRBV4-2	TRBJ2-4	CASSQDSGHEAYIQYF
TRBV29-1	TRBJ2-5	CSVEGTTWEEETQYF
TRBV13	TRBJ1-6	CASSSTRSPLHF
TRBV28	TRBJ2-7	CASSQDGFYEQYF
TRBV7-9	TRBJ2-3	CASSLASKADTQYF
TRBV29-1	TRBJ2-1	CSVEGDREGNEQFF
TRBV7-3	TRBJ2-3	CASSLLPTDTQYF
TRBV29-1	TRBJ2-7	CSVGAAYSYEQYF
TRBV4-3	TRBJ2-2	CASSQEALNTGELFF
TRBV4-3	TRBJ1-1	CASSQDLVGQGAEAFF
TRBV7-8	TRBJ2-4	CASSLAIGTGGIQYF
TRBV5-1	TRBJ2-7	CASSLEGTSGIFYEQYF
TRBV5-1	TRBJ2-7	CASSQTRGTSSYEQYF
TRBV29-1	TRBJ2-3	CSVAGGTAGSQPTDTQYF
TRBV29-1	TRBJ1-1	CSTLTAGTEAFF
TRBV5-1	TRBJ2-7	CASSLDVWGYEQYF
TRBV13	TRBJ2-2	CASSFPGAGTGELFF
TRBV4-1	TRBJ2-7	CASSQDNRGYEQYF
TRBV7-8	TRBJ1-1	CASSLLPAFSEAFF
TRBV5-6	TRBJ2-5	CASSSGTAEETQYF